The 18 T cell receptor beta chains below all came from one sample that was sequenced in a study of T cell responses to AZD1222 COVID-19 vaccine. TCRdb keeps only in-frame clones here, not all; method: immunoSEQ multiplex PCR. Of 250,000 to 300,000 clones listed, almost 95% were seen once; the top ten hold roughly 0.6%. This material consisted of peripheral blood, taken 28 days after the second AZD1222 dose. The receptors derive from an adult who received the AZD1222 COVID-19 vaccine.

CDR3 protein: CASSSGASPNYEQYF. The DNA of the CDR3 is TGTGCCAGCAGCTCGGGCGCAAGCCCAAACTACGAGCAGTACTTC. The chain has TRBV7-3 and TRBJ2-7; D gene ambiguous. CDR1 SGHTA and CDR2 FQGTGA come from the germline V gene. Trimming removed 4 bases at V and 3 bases at J, with 16 bases between. The CDR3 sequence is 15 residues long.

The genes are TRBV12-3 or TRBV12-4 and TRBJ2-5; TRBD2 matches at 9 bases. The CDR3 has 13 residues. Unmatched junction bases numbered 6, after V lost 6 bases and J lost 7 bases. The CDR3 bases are TGTGCCAGCAGCCGCCGGCGGGGGGGGACCCAGTACTTC. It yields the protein CASSRRRGGTQYF.

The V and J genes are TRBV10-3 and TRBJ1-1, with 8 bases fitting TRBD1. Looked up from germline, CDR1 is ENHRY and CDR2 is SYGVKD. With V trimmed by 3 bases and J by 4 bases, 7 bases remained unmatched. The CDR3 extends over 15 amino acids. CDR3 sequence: CAISDDRGGGTEAFF. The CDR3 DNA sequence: TGTGCCATCAGTGACGACAGGGGAGGGGGCACTGAAGCTTTCTTT.

CDR3 residues: CASSPPAGRGETQYF. For the CDR3, the DNA is TGTGCCAGCTCACCACCGGCAGGGCGAGGGGAGACCCAGTACTTC. The chain has TRBV18 and TRBJ2-5; either TRBD1 or TRBD2 may supply D (5 bases each). The germline CDR1 and CDR2 sequences are KGHSH and LQKENI. CDR3 size: 15 residues. V was trimmed by 0 bases and J by 5 bases, leaving 13 bases between them.

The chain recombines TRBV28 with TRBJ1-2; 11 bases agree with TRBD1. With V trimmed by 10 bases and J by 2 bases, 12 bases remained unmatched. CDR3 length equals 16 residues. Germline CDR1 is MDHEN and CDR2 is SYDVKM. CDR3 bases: TGTGCCACGTATTCGGGACAGGGGGTAGCGAACTATGGCTACACCTTC. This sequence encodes CATYSGQGVANYGYTF.

The CDR3 reads CASSSQRGGRETQYF. In DNA, the CDR3 is TGTGCCAGCAGCTCCCAGCGGGGGGGGCGAGAGACCCAGTACTTC. The rearrangement joins TRBV5-4 to TRBJ2-5; 10 positions agree with TRBD2. The trim removed 3 bases at V and 4 bases at J, leaving 6 bases unmatched. This CDR3 comprises 15 residues. CDR1 and CDR2 (germline): SGHNT, YYREEE (reference sequence).

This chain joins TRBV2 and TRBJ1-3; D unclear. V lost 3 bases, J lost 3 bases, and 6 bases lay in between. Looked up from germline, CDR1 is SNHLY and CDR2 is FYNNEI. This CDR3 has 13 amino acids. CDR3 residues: CASSEEGGNTIYF. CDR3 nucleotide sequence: TGTGCCAGCAGTGAGGAGGGTGGAAACACCATATATTTT.

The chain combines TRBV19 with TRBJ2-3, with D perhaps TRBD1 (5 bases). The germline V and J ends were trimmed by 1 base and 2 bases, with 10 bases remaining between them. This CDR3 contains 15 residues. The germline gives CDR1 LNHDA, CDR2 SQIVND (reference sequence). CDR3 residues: CASSIVADITDTQYF. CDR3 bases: TGTGCCAGTAGTATAGTGGCGGACATCACAGATACGCAGTATTTT.

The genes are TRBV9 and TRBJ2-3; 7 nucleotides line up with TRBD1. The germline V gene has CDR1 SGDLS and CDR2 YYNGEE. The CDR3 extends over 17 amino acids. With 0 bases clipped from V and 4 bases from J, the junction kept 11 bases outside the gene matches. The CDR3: CASSVAGAGGSADTQYF. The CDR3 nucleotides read TGTGCCAGCAGCGTAGCTGGGGCAGGGGGATCAGCAGATACGCAGTATTTT.

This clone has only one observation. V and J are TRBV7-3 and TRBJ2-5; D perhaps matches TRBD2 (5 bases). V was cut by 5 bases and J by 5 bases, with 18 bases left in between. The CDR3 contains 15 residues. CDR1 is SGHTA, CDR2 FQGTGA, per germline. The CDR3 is CASSPAGLGGETQYF. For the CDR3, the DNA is TGTGCCAGCAGCCCCGCCGGCCTTGGCGGGGAGACCCAGTACTTC.

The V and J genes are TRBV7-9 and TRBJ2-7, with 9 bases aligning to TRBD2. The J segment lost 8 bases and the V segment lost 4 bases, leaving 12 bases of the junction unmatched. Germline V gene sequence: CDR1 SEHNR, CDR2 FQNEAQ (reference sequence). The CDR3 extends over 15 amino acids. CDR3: CASSWVAGEGSKQYF. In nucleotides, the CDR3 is TGTGCCAGCAGCTGGGTAGCGGGAGAGGGAAGCAAGCAGTACTTC. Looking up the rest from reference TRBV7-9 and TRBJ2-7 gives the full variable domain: DTGVSQNPRHKITKRGQNVTFRCDPISEHNRLYWYRQTLGQGPEFLTYFQNEAQLEKSRLLSDRFSAERPKGSFSTLEIQRTEQGDSAMYLCASSWVAGEGSKQYFGPGTRLTVT.

DNA for the CDR3: TGTGCCAGCAGTGAATATGGGGGAGAGACCCAGTACTTC. Amino acids: CASSEYGGETQYF. V usage is TRBV25-1 and J usage is TRBJ2-5; D possibly uses TRBD1 or TRBD2 (5 bases each). Trimming removed 0 bases from V and 4 bases from J, with 6 bases in between. The CDR3 is 13 amino acids. The V gene's germline CDR1 is MGHDK and CDR2 SYGVNS.

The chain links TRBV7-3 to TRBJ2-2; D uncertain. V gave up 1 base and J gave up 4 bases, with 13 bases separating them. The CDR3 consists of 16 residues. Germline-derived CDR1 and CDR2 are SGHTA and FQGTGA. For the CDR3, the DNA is TGTGCCAGCAGCTTAAGTTCAACAGAGTTCACCGGGGAGCTGTTTTTT. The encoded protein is CASSLSSTEFTGELFF.

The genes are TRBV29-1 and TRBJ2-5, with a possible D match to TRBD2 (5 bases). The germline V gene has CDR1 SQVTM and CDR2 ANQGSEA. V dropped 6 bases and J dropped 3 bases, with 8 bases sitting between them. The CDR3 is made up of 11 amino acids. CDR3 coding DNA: TGCAGCGTAGGGAGAGAAGAGACCCAGTACTTC. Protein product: CSVGREETQYF.

Here the CDR3 DNA reads TGCGCCAGCAGCCTGACAGCCTCTGGGGCCAACGTCCTGACTTTC. Translated, it gives CASSLTASGANVLTF. The chain joins TRBV5-1 to TRBJ2-6, with D possibly TRBD1 on 5 matching bases. The CDR3 covers 15 residues. Trimming left V 4 bases short and J 0 bases short, with 8 bases between. The V gene's germline CDR1 is SGHRS and CDR2 YFSETQ.

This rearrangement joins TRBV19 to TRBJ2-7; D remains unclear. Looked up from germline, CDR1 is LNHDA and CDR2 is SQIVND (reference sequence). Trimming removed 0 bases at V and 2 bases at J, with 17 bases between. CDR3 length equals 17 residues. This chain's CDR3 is CASSIDAPALSPYEQYF. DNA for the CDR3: TGTGCCAGTAGTATAGATGCCCCGGCACTGTCCCCCTACGAGCAGTACTTC.

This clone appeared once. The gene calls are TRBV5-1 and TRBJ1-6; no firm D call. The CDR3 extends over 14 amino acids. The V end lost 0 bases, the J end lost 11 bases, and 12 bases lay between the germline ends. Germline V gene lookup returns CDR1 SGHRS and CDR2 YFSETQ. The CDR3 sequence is CASSLAGSRAPLHF. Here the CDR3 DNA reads TGCGCCAGCAGCTTGGCCGGCTCAAGGGCACCCCTCCACTTT. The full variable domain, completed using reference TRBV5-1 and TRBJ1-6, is KAGVTQTPRYLIKTRGQQVTLSCSPISGHRSVSWYQQTPGQGLQFLFEYFSETQRNKGNFPGRFSGRQFSNSRSEMNVSTLELGDSALYLCASSLAGSRAPLHFGNGTRLTVT.

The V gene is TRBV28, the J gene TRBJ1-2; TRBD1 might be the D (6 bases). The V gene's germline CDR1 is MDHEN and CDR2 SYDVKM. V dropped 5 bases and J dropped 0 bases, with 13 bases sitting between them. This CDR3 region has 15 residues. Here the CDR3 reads CASSVGTNSNYGYTF. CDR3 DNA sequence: TGTGCCAGCAGTGTCGGGACAAACTCTAACTATGGCTACACCTTC.